Following are 18 T cell receptor beta chains from one sample sequenced in a study of T cells after yellow fever vaccination. TCRdb reprocessed the 5' RACE reads via MiXCR and lists one record per CDR3 protein. Here the sample spans under 250,000 distinct CDR3 sequences, 6.9% being singletons. The sample was CD4+ T cells sorted from PBMCs, taken 15 days after the yellow fever booster vaccination. The source is a man younger than 40 who received the YFV17D yellow fever vaccine.

This sequence joins TRBV12-3 or TRBV12-4 and TRBJ2-1; 14 bases match TRBD2. The ends lost 4 bases at V and 8 bases at J; junction bases unmatched: 10. This CDR3 has 17 amino acids. CDR3 sequence: CASSSPTGTSGSDEQFF. DNA for the CDR3: TGTGCCAGCAGTTCCCCTACCGGGACTAGCGGGAGTGATGAGCAGTTCTTC.

This clonotype turned up a few times. This chain links TRBV7-2 with TRBJ2-3; D is unclear. The germline CDR1 and CDR2 sequences are SGHTA and FQGNSA. Trimming took off 1 base at V and 4 bases at J, with 9 bases between the two ends. The CDR3 has 14 residues. CDR3 in DNA: TGTGCCAGCAGCTTAGTCCAGGCGGCAGATACGCAGTATTTT. Protein product: CASSLVQAADTQYF.

V usage is TRBV7-9 and J usage is TRBJ2-3; 14 bases match TRBD2. CDR3 length: 17 amino acids. The V and J ends lost 4 bases and 4 bases, in that order; junction bases with no gene match: 7. CDR1 SEHNR and CDR2 FQNEAQ come from the germline V gene (reference sequence). CDR3 in amino acids: CASSSGLAGVVSDTQYF. The CDR3 coding sequence is TGTGCCAGCAGCTCGGGACTAGCGGGAGTAGTCTCAGATACGCAGTATTTT.

The sample holds many counts of this clonotype. The gene calls are TRBV5-1 and TRBJ2-2, with TRBD2 matching over 14 bases. CDR3 size: 16 residues. J gave up 6 bases and V 4 bases, and 5 bases lay outside the gene matches. CDR1 is SGHRS, CDR2 YFSETQ, per germline. The CDR3 coding sequence is TGCGCCAGCAGCCCTGGGACTAGCGGGAGTGCCGGGGAGCTGTTTTTT. Translated, it gives CASSPGTSGSAGELFF. Together with reference TRBV5-1 and TRBJ2-2, the CDR3 gives the full variable domain: KAGVTQTPRYLIKTRGQQVTLSCSPISGHRSVSWYQQTPGQGLQFLFEYFSETQRNKGNFPGRFSGRQFSNSRSEMNVSTLELGDSALYLCASSPGTSGSAGELFFGEGSRLTVL.

The chain recombines TRBV11-2 with TRBJ1-2; D call uncertain. The CDR3 is 12 amino acids. CDR1 SGHAT and CDR2 FQNNGV come from the germline V gene. The V end was cut by 3 bases, the J end by 7 bases, with 9 bases between. The CDR3 coding sequence is TGTGCCAGCAGCTTGAAGGTCGGTGGCTACACCTTC. Its protein product is CASSLKVGGYTF.

The chain uses TRBV5-1 and TRBJ2-1, with D unresolved. CDR1 and CDR2 from the germline V gene are SGHRS and YFSETQ. The length of the CDR3 is 13 residues. Trimming left V 5 bases short and J 3 bases short, with 9 bases between. The CDR3 region has the DNA TGCGCCAGCAGTGGAGACGGCTACAATGAGCAGTTCTTC. Its translation is CASSGDGYNEQFF. Full variable domain (outside the CDR3, taken from reference TRBV5-1 and TRBJ2-1): KAGVTQTPRYLIKTRGQQVTLSCSPISGHRSVSWYQQTPGQGLQFLFEYFSETQRNKGNFPGRFSGRQFSNSRSEMNVSTLELGDSALYLCASSGDGYNEQFFGPGTRLTVL.

At least ten counts were recorded for this clonotype. The chain carries TRBV15 and TRBJ2-1; TRBD2 agrees at 7 bases. There are 16 residues in the CDR3. CDR1 and CDR2 (germline): LNHNV, YYDKDF (reference sequence). After removal of 5 bases from V and 6 bases from J, the junction contained 13 bases not matched to a gene. The DNA for the CDR3 is TGTGCCACCAGCCGGAGGACTAGTATCGGGGGCAATGAGCAGTTCTTC. Encoded protein: CATSRRTSIGGNEQFF.

This chain joins TRBV7-2 and TRBJ2-3, with TRBD2 matching 10 bases. The CDR3 is 16 residues long. V dropped 0 bases and J dropped 5; count of bases not matched to a gene: 5. The germline V gene has CDR1 SGHTA and CDR2 FQGNSA. CDR3 sequence reads: CASSLAETSGLDTQYF. The CDR3 DNA follows: TGTGCCAGCAGCTTAGCTGAGACTAGCGGGTTAGATACGCAGTATTTT.

At least ten counts were recorded for this clonotype. J is TRBJ2-1 and V is TRBV4-3; weak D call: TRBD2 (5 bases). Between the trimmed V and J ends, which lost 3 bases and 10 bases, there was a span of 22 bases. The CDR3 runs 16 residues. The V gene's germline CDR1 is LGHNA and CDR2 YSLEER. CDR3 loop: CASSQGAESILREQFF. CDR3 nucleotides: TGCGCCAGCAGCCAGGGAGCGGAGAGTATTTTGCGAGAGCAGTTCTTC.

This chain links TRBV20-1 with TRBJ2-1, with D tentatively TRBD2 (6 bases). CDR3 length: 18 amino acids. Between the trimmed V and J ends, which lost 3 bases and 5 bases, there was a span of 26 bases. Germline V gives CDR1 DFQATT, CDR2 SNEGSKA (reference sequence). The CDR3 region has the DNA TGCAGTGCTAGGAACCACGGTAGGGCGAACCGCGGGAACAATGAGCAGTTCTTC. Protein sequence: CSARNHGRANRGNNEQFF.

In its sample, this clonotype was seen a few times. The CDR3 DNA is TGCAGTGCGAGGACAGGGGGCGCGGAGACCCAGTACTTC. Protein: CSARTGGAETQYF. The V call is TRBV20-1, the J call TRBJ2-5, with 11 bases identical to TRBD1. J lost 5 bases, V lost 6 bases, and 5 bases had no gene match. The CDR3 sequence is 13 residues long. Germline V gene data show CDR1 as DFQATT and CDR2 as SNEGSKA (reference sequence).

This clonotype was seen more than once but under ten times. The rearrangement links TRBV5-6 to TRBJ2-7; maybe TRBD2 (6 bases). The CDR3 runs to 15 residues. Deletions cut 2 bases from V and 0 bases from J, with 12 bases between. CDR1 and CDR2 from the germline V gene are SGHDT and YYEEEE. CDR3 amino acids: CASSFGGRSSYEQYF. CDR3 nucleotides: TGTGCCAGCAGCTTTGGGGGGAGGAGCTCCTACGAGCAGTACTTC.

This clonotype was recorded many times. The chain links TRBV14 to TRBJ2-3, with 12 positions matching TRBD2. There are 18 residues in the CDR3. J lost 2 bases, V lost 4 bases, and 10 bases had no gene match. CDR1 is SGHDN and CDR2 is FVKESK in the germline V gene. For the CDR3, the DNA is TGTGCCAGCAGCCCGCGGACTAGCGGGAAGTCAAACACAGATACGCAGTATTTT. Translated, it gives CASSPRTSGKSNTDTQYF.

In this sample, this clonotype turned up many times. The chain employs TRBV7-2 and TRBJ1-6; D unresolved. The CDR3 length is 18 residues. Germline assignment: CDR1 SGHTA and CDR2 FQGNSA. V gave up 0 bases and J gave up 0 bases, with 12 bases separating them. The CDR3: CASSLALIASSYNSPLHF. CDR3 DNA: TGTGCCAGCAGCTTAGCGCTGATAGCCAGCTCCTATAATTCACCCCTCCACTTT.

This clonotype was counted between two and nine times. The rearrangement uses TRBV28 and TRBJ1-2; D might be TRBD1 (6 bases). Between the trimmed V and J ends, which lost 10 bases and 2 bases, there was a span of 11 bases. The CDR3 extends over 12 amino acids. Germline CDR1 is MDHEN and CDR2 is SYDVKM. CDR3 sequence reads: CATQGGNYGYTF. CDR3 DNA sequence: TGTGCCACACAGGGAGGAAACTATGGCTACACCTTC.

This clonotype was detected only a few times. The chain combines TRBV7-2 with TRBJ2-5; 11 nucleotides align to TRBD2. CDR1 is SGHTA and CDR2 is FQGNSA in the germline V gene. This CDR3 is built from 15 residues. Unmatched junction bases numbered 6, after V lost 5 bases and J lost 4 bases. CDR3 amino acids: CASSESLAGGETQYF. Written as DNA, the CDR3 is TGTGCCAGCAGCGAGTCTCTAGCGGGAGGAGAGACCCAGTACTTC.

In its sample, this clonotype was seen a few times. This sequence joins TRBV20-1 and TRBJ2-5, with D possibly TRBD2 on 5 matching bases. The V end lost 3 bases, the J end lost 6 bases, and 20 bases lay between the germline ends. The CDR3 has 15 amino acids. Germline V gene sequence: CDR1 DFQATT, CDR2 SNEGSKA (reference sequence). In DNA form, the CDR3 reads TGCAGTGCTAGGCTTAGTGACCGTACGGGGAAGACCCAGTACTTC. This sequence encodes CSARLSDRTGKTQYF.

The chain uses TRBV20-1 and TRBJ2-3, with 14 bases that match TRBD2. Germline V gene data show CDR1 as DFQATT and CDR2 as SNEGSKA (reference sequence). This CDR3 has 13 amino acids. V lost 5 bases and J lost 8; bases outside the gene matches: 3. CDR3 region: CSAGLAGGSTQYF. The CDR3 DNA reads TGCAGTGCTGGACTAGCGGGAGGAAGTACGCAGTATTTT.